This TCR beta chain was obtained from a study of T cell repertoires in cytomegalovirus infection. The wider study: Use of recently identified HLA-C-restricted and well-studied HLA-B-restricted CMV epitopes was part of the study. TCR beta signatures that were public indicated CMV infection and matching HLA type.

A single record per CDR3 protein comes from TCRdb applying MiXCR to the reads. The sample includes roughly 860,000 distinct CDR3 sequences, about 30% of them seen just once. Germline V CDR1 and CDR2: SEHNR, FQNEAQ (reference sequence). The germline V and J ends were trimmed by 8 bases and 7 bases, with 9 bases remaining between them. CDR3 length: 11 amino acids. The sample holds a few counts of this clonotype. The antigen is unknown. Overall study results and limits: Accumulated public TCR beta family frequency recognized individuals carrying CMV together with the relevant HLA. Clonotypes of TCR beta that were HLA-C-restricted and CMV-specific dominated the ex vivo response.

This chain connects TRBV7-9 to TRBJ2-1; D is unresolved. The sequence was obtained from a human donor in good health (CMV status not recorded). Some clones in this sample may be carry-over from other donors' samples. The sequencing used cultured CD8+ T cells from PBMCs, collected from culture after CMV antigen stimulation. The chain's CDR3 is CASPLGNEQFF. CDR3 nucleotides: TGTGCCAGCCCCTTAGGGAATGAGCAGTTCTTC.